The TCR beta chain under discussion was sequenced for a study of T cells in women clearing cervical HPV infection. The ends were cut back, 7 bases at V and 2 bases at J, with 18 bases in the middle. The germline CDR1 and CDR2 sequences are SGHTA and FQGNSA. The CDR3 contains 16 residues. Details on this clone: The read falls 3 residues short of the CDR3 end, and the missing part is taken from the germline J gene.

Generated by immunoSEQ multiplex PCR, the TCRdb table keeps only in-frame clones and is missing some. This sample lists 30,000 to 45,000 clones; its ten largest clones have roughly 1.6%. The source is a woman aged 18 to 75 with a cervical HPV16 infection that either progressed to CIN3+ or cleared (not recorded which). The chain links TRBV7-2 to TRBJ1-3; D perhaps matches TRBD1 (5 bases). Specimen: blood buffy coat. Partial CDR3 DNA: TGTGCCAGCACCCTAGCGGCAGGGCTCACTGGAAACACC. It translates to CASTLAAGLTGNT. The complete CDR3 protein is CASTLAAGLTGNTIYF.